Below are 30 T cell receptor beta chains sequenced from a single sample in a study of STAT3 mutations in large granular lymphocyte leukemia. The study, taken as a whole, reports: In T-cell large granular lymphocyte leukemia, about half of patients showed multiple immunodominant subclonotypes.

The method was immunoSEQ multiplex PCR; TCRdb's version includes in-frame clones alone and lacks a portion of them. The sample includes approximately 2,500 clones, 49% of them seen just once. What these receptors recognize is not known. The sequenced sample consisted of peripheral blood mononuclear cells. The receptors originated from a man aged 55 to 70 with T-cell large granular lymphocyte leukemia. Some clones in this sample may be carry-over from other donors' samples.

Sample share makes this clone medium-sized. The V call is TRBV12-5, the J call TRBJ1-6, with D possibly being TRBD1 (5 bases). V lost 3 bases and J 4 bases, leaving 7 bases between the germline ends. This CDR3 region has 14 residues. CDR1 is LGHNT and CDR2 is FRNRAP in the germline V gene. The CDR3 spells CASGFHRYNSPLHF. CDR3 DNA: TGTGCTAGTGGTTTTCACAGGTATAATTCACCCCTCCACTTT.

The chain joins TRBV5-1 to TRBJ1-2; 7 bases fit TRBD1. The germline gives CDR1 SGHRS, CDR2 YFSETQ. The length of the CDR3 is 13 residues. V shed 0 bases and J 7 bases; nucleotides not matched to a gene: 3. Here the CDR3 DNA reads TGCGCCAGCAGCTTGGAGGGGGCCAGTGGCTACACCTTC. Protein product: CASSLEGASGYTF. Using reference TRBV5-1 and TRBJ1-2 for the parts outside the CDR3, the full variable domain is KAGVTQTPRYLIKTRGQQVTLSCSPISGHRSVSWYQQTPGQGLQFLFEYFSETQRNKGNFPGRFSGRQFSNSRSEMNVSTLELGDSALYLCASSLEGASGYTFGSGTRLTVV.

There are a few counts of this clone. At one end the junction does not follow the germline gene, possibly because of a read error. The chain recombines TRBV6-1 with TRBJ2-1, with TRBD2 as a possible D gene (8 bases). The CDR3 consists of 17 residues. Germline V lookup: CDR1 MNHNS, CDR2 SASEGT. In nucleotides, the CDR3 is TGTGCCATCAGTGAGTTTCCAGGGGGGCAGACTAGCGATGAGCAGTTCTTC. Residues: CAISEFPGGQTSDEQFF.

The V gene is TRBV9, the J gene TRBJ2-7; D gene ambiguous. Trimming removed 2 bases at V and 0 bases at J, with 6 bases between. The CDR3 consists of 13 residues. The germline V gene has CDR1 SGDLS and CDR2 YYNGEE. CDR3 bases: TGTGCCAGCAGCGTTGGAGACTCCTACGAGCAGTACTTC. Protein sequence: CASSVGDSYEQYF.

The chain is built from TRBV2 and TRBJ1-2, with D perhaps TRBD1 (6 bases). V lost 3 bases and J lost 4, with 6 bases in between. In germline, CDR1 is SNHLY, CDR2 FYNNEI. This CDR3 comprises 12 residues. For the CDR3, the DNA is TGTGCCAGCAGTGACAGGGGCTATGGCTACACCTTC. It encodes CASSDRGYGYTF.

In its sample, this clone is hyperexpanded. This CDR3 is CASTVGQGPHEQYF. The CDR3 region has the DNA TGTGCCAGCACCGTAGGACAGGGGCCCCACGAGCAGTACTTC. This chain links TRBV7-9 with TRBJ2-7; 9 bases are a match to TRBD1. V was clipped by 7 bases and J by 5 bases; unmatched bases: 9. Looked up from germline, CDR1 is SEHNR and CDR2 is FQNEAQ (reference sequence). The CDR3 runs 14 residues.

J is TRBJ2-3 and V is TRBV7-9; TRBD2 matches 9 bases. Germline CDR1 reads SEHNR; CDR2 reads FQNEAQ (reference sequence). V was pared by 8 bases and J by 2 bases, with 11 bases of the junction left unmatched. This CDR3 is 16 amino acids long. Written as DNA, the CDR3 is TGTGCCAGCGCGGCGGGGGGGCGCATTACCACAGATACGCAGTATTTT. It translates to CASAAGGRITTDTQYF. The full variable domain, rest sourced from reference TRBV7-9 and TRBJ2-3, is DTGVSQNPRHKITKRGQNVTFRCDPISEHNRLYWYRQTLGQGPEFLTYFQNEAQLEKSRLLSDRFSAERPKGSFSTLEIQRTEQGDSAMYLCASAAGGRITTDTQYFGPGTRLTVL.

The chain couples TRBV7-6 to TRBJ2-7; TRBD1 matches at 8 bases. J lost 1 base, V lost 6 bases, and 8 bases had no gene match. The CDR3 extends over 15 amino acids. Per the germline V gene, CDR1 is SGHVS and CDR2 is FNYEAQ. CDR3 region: CASSRSRDRSYEQYF. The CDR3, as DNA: TGTGCCAGCAGTCGCAGCCGGGACAGGTCCTACGAGCAGTACTTC. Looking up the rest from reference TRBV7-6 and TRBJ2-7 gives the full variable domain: GAGVSQSPRYKVTKRGQDVALRCDPISGHVSLYWYRQALGQGPEFLTYFNYEAQQDKSGLPNDRFSAERPEGSISTLTIQRTEQRDSAMYRCASSRSRDRSYEQYFGPGTRLTVT.

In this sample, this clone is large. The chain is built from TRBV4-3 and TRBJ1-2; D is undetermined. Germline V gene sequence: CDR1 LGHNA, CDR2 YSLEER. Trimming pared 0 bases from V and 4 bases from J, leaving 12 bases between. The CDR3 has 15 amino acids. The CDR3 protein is CASSQDLGAGYGYTF. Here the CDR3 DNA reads TGCGCCAGCAGCCAAGACCTGGGCGCGGGCTATGGCTACACCTTC.

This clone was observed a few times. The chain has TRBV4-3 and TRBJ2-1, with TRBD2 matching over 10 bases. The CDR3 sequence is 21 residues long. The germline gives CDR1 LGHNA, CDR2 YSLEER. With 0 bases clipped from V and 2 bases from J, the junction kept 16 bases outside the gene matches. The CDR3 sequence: CASSQDPRLAGAHNPYNEQFF. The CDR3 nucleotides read TGCGCCAGCAGCCAAGATCCCCGCCTAGCGGGGGCCCACAATCCCTACAATGAGCAGTTCTTC.

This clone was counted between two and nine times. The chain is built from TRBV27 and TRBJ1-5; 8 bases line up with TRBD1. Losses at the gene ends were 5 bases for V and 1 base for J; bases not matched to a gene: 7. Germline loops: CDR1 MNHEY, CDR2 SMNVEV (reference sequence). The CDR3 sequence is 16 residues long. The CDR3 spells CASSPKTGVSNQPQHF. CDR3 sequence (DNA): TGTGCCAGCAGTCCCAAGACAGGGGTCAGCAATCAGCCCCAGCATTTT.

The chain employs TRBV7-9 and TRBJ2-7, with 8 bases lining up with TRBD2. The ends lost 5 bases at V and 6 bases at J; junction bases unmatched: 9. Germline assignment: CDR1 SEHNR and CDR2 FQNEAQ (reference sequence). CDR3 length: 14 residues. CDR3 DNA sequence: TGTGCCAGCAGCCTCGCGGGGGGTATTGGCGAGCAGTACTTC. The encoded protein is CASSLAGGIGEQYF.

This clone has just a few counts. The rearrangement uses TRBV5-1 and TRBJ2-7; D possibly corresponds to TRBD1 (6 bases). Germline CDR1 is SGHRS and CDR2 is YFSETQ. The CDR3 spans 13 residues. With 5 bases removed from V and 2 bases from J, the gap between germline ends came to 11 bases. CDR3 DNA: TGCGCCAGCAGGTGGGGGCCTACCTACGAGCAGTACTTC. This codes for CASRWGPTYEQYF. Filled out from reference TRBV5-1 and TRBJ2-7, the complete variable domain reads KAGVTQTPRYLIKTRGQQVTLSCSPISGHRSVSWYQQTPGQGLQFLFEYFSETQRNKGNFPGRFSGRQFSNSRSEMNVSTLELGDSALYLCASRWGPTYEQYFGPGTRLTVT.

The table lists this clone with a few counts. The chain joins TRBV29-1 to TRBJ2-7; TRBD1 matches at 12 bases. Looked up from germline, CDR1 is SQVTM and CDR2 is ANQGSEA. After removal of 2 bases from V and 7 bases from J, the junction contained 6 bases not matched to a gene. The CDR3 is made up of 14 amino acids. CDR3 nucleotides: TGCAGCGTTGAAATTGGGACAGGGGGCGGAGAGCAGTACTTC. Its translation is CSVEIGTGGGEQYF.

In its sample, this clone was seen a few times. The DNA for the CDR3 is TGTGCCAGTACTCAGGGACAAATTAATTCACCCCTCCACTTT. This encodes CASTQGQINSPLHF. This sequence joins TRBV19 and TRBJ1-6; TRBD1 might be the D (6 bases). The CDR3 contains 14 residues. From germline, CDR1 is LNHDA and CDR2 SQIVND (reference sequence). The V and J ends lost 7 bases and 6 bases respectively, with 13 bases between them.

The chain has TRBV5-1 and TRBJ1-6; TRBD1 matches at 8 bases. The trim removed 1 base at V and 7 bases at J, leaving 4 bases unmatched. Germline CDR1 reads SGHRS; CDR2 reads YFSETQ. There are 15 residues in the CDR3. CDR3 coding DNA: TGCGCCAGCAGCTTGTCAGGGGGCCAGAATTCACCCCTCCACTTT. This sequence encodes CASSLSGGQNSPLHF.

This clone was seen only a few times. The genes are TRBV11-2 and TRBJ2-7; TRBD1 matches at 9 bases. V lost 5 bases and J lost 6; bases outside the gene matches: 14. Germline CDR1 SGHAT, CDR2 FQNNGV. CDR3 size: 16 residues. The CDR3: CASSPWGGTGISEQYF. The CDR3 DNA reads TGTGCCAGCAGCCCATGGGGGGGGACAGGGATTAGCGAGCAGTACTTC.

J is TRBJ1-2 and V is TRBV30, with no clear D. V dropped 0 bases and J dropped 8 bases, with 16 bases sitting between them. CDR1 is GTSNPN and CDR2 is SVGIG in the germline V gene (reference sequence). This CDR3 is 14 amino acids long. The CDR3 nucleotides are TGTGCCTGGAGTGTAGGTCTCCCGGTGAGGGGCTACACCTTC. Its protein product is CAWSVGLPVRGYTF.

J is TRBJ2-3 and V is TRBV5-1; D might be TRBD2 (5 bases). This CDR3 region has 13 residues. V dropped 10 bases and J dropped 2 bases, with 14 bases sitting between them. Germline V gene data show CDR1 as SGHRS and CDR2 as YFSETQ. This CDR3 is CAERVPYTDTQYF. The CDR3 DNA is TGCGCCGAGAGGGTTCCATACACAGATACGCAGTATTTT.

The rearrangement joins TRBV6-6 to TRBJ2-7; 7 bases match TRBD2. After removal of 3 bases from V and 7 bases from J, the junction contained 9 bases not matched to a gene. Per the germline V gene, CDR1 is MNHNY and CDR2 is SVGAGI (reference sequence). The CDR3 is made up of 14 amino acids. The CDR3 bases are TGTGCCAGCAGTTATTTCTCAGAGGGAGGGGAGCAGTACTTC. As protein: CASSYFSEGGEQYF.

CDR3 bases: TGTGCCAGCAGTCCCGGACCCGGCTACGAGCAGTACTTC. Its protein product is CASSPGPGYEQYF. This rearrangement joins TRBV7-9 to TRBJ2-7; D gene ambiguous. This CDR3 is 13 amino acids long. Trimming pared 6 bases from V and 3 bases from J, leaving 12 bases between. Germline V gene data show CDR1 as SEHNR and CDR2 as FQNEAQ (reference sequence).

CDR3 protein: CASRDTSTGGGELFF. The CDR3 DNA reads TGTGCCAGCAGGGACACATCGACAGGGGGCGGGGAGCTGTTTTTT. V is TRBV27 and J is TRBJ2-2; 9 nucleotides align to TRBD1. The V and J ends lost 6 bases and 7 bases, in that order; junction bases with no gene match: 9. The CDR3 covers 15 residues. Germline CDR1 reads MNHEY; CDR2 reads SMNVEV (reference sequence).

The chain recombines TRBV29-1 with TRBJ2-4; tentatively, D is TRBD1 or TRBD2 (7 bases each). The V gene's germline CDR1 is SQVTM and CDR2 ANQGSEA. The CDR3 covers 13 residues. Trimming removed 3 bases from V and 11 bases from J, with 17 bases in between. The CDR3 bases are TGCAGCGTTGATGAGGCAGGGGGGGAAGTTCAGTACTTC. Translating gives CSVDEAGGEVQYF.

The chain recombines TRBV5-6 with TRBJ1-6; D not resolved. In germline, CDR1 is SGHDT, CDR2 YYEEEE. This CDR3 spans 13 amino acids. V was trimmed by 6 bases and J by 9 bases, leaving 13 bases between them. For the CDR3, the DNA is TGTGCCAGCACTGAACATGAGGCTTCACCCCTCCACTTT. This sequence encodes CASTEHEASPLHF.

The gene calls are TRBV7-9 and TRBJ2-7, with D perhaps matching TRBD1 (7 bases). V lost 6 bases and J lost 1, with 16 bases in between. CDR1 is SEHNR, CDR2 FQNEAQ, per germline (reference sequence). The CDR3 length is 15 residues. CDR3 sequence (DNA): TGTGCCAGCAGTCTCCAGGGGGGATCTTCCTACGAGCAGTACTTC. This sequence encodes CASSLQGGSSYEQYF.

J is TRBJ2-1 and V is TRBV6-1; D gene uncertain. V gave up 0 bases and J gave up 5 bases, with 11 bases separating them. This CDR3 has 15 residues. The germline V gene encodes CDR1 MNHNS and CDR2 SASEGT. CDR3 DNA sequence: TGTGCCAGCAGTGAAGCGCTTTTCCGAGACAATGAGCAGTTCTTC. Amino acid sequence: CASSEALFRDNEQFF.

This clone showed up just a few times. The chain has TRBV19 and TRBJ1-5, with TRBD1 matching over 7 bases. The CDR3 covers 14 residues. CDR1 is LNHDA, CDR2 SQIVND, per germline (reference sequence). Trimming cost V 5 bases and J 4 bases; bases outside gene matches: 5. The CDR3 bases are TGTGCCAGTAGTCTCGACAGGGTAAATCAGCCCCAGCATTTT. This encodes CASSLDRVNQPQHF.

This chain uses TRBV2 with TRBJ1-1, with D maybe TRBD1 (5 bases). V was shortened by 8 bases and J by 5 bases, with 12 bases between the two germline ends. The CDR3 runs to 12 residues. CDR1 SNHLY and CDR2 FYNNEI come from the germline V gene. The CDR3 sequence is CASSTRGTEAFF. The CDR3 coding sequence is TGTGCCAGCTCAACTCGGGGGACTGAAGCTTTCTTT. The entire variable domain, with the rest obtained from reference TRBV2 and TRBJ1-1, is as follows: EPEVTQTPSHQVTQMGQEVILRCVPISNHLYFYWYRQILGQKVEFLVSFYNNEISEKSEIFDDQFSVERPDGSNFTLKIRSTKLEDSAMYFCASSTRGTEAFFGQGTRLTVV.

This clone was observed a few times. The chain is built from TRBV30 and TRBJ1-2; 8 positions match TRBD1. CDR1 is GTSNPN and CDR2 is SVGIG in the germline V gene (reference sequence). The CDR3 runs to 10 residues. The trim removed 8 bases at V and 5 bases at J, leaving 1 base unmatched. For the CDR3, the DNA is TGTGCCGGACAGGGATATGGCTACACCTTC. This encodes CAGQGYGYTF.

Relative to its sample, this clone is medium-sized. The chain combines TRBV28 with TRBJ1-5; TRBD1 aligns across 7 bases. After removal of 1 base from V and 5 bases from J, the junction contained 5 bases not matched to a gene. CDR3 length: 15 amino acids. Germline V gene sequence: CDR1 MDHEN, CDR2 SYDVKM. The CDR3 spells CASSLFFGQDQPQHF. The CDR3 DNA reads TGTGCCAGCAGTTTATTCTTCGGACAGGATCAGCCCCAGCATTTT.